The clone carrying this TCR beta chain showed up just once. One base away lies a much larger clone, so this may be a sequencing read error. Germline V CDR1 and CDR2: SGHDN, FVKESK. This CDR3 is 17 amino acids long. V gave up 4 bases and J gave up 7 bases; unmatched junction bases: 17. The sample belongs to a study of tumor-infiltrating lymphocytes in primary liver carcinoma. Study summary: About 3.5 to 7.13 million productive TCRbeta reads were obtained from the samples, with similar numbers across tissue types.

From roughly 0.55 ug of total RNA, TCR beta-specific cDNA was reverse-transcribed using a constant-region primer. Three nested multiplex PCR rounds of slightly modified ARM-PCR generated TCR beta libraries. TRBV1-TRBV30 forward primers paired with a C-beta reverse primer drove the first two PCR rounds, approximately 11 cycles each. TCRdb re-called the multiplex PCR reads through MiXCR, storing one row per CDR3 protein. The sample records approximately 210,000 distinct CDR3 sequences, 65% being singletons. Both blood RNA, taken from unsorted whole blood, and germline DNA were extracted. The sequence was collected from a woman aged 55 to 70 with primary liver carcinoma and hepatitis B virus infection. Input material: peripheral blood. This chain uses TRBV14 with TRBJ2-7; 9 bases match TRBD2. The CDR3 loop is CASSPDRSGSSYNEQYF. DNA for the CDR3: TGTGCCAGCAGCCCCGACCGTAGCGGGAGCTCCTACAATGAGCAGTACTTC.